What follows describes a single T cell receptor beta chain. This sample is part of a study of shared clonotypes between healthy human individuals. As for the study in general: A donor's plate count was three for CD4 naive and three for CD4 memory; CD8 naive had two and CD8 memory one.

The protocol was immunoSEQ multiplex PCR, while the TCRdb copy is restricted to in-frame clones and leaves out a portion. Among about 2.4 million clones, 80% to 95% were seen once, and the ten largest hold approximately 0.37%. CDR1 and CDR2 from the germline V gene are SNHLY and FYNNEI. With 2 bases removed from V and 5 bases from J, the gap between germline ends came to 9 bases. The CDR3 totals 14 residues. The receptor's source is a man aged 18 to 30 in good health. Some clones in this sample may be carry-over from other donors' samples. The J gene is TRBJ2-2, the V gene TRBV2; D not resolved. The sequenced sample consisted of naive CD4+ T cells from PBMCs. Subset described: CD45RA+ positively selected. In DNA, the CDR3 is TGTGCCAGCAGTGAATTAATAGCAACCGGGGAGCTGTTTTTT. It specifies CASSELIATGELFF.